This is a list of T cell receptor beta chains from one sample in a study of neoadjuvant anti-PD-1 for oral cavity cancer. Profiled with immunoSEQ multiplex PCR; TCRdb holds only in-frame clones, not every one. The sample lists 75,000 or so clones, under 85% occurring once. The sequencing used PBMCs, collected before nivolumab (anti-PD-1) treatment. These receptors all come from a person aged 40 to 85 with oral cavity squamous cell carcinoma. Each CDR3 is given with its conserved first and last residue. A D gene is named only where the DNA matches it firmly. Expanded clones are given a class, and other clones once, few, many or no size at all.

cdr3_length d_call clone_size j_call v_call cdr3_nt cdr3_aa
16 . . TRBJ2-3 TRBV6-4 TGTGCCAGCAGCAGGGAGGCGGGACCCTACACAGATACGCAGTATTTT CASSREAGPYTDTQYF
14 TRBD1 . TRBJ1-2 TRBV2 TGTGCCAGCACCGGACAGGGCGGGGGCTATGGCTACACCTTC CASTGQGGGYGYTF
14 . . TRBJ2-7 TRBV6-5 TGTGCCAGCAGTTACTCTTGGGGAGAGTACGAGCAGTACTTC CASSYSWGEYEQYF
14 TRBD2 . TRBJ2-1 TRBV6-5 TGTGCCACAAGGGGGACTAGCAAGTCTAATGAGCAGTTCTTC CATRGTSKSNEQFF
16 TRBD2 . TRBJ2-1 TRBV5-6 TGTGCCAGCAGCGAGAGCGGGAGGGCGGGGTACAATGAGCAGTTCTTC CASSESGRAGYNEQFF
14 . . TRBJ1-2 TRBV6-1 TGTGCCAGCAGGGCGGGGGGCGAAAACTATGGCTACACCTTC CASRAGGENYGYTF
16 TRBD2 . TRBJ2-7 TRBV28 TGTGCCAGCAGTTTAATGTCAGGGACTAGCGGGAGAGGGCAGTACTTC CASSLMSGTSGRGQYF
14 . . TRBJ2-1 TRBV5-1 TGCGCCAGCAGCTTCGAAGCGGCTAACAATGAGCAGTTCTTC CASSFEAANNEQFF
15 TRBD1 . TRBJ2-2 TRBV2 TGTGCCAGCAGTGTTCAGGGGGCGAGCACCGGGGAGCTGTTTTTT CASSVQGASTGELFF
14 TRBD1 . TRBJ1-4 TRBV6-5 TGTGCCAGCAGTCGGACAGGGCCAAAAGAAAAACTGTTTTTT CASSRTGPKEKLFF
14 . . TRBJ2-5 TRBV6-1 TGTGCCAGCAGTGAAAACCGGGGCCTAGAGACCCAGTACTTC CASSENRGLETQYF
15 TRBD1 once TRBJ1-4 TRBV5-7 TGTGCCAGCAGCGGGGACAGGGGGCGGGATGAAAAACTGTTTTTT CASSGDRGRDEKLFF
13 TRBD1 once TRBJ2-7 TRBV7-8 TGTGCCAGCAGCGGATCCGGGACAGCCAGTATGAACTTC CASSGSGTASMNF
15 . once TRBJ2-2 TRBV9 TGTGCCAGCAGCGACCTAAGGTCGATCACCGGGGAGCTGTTTTTT CASSDLRSITGELFF
12 . . TRBJ1-1 TRBV27 TGTGCCAGCGGCACAGGGTTCGCTGAAGCTTTCTTT CASGTGFAEAFF
15 . . TRBJ2-5 TRBV2 TGTGCCAGCAGTGAATTCGGGACCTCCCAAGAGACCCAGTACTTC CASSEFGTSQETQYF
14 . . TRBJ2-5 TRBV7-3 TGTGCCAGCAGCTTTGTCGGGAGTGGAGAGACCCAGTACTTC CASSFVGSGETQYF
14 TRBD2 many TRBJ2-7 TRBV6-5 TGTGCCAGTTCCGTAGCGGGAGATCCCAACGAGCAGTACTTC CASSVAGDPNEQYF
15 . . TRBJ2-7 TRBV28 TGTGCCAGCAGTTTATATACCAGGGTAGGTTACGAGCAGTACTTC CASSLYTRVGYEQYF
13 . . TRBJ2-7 TRBV6-5 TGTGCCAGCAGTTACTGGCAGGCGGGGGAGCAGTACTTC CASSYWQAGEQYF
11 . . TRBJ2-1 TRBV30 TGTGCCTGGAGTGTATCGGACCAGCAGTTCTTC CAWSVSDQQFF
14 . . TRBJ2-7 TRBV12-5 TGTGCTAGTGGTCCGCGTCTCCACTCCTACGAGCAGTACTTC CASGPRLHSYEQYF
14 TRBD1 . TRBJ1-2 TRBV5-1 TGCGCCAGCAGCCCGGGACAGCCGAGCTATGGCTACACCTTC CASSPGQPSYGYTF
13 TRBD1 . TRBJ2-1 TRBV2 TGTGCCAGCAGGAGGGGACAGTACAATGAGCAGTTCTTC CASRRGQYNEQFF
14 TRBD1 . TRBJ2-2 TRBV6-4 TGTGCCAGCAGCCAGGGGGCGAACACCGGGGAGCTGTTTTTT CASSQGANTGELFF
13 . . TRBJ2-5 TRBV6-5 TGTGCCAGCAGTTGGGCACAGCAAGAGACCCAGTACTTC CASSWAQQETQYF
13 . . TRBJ2-2 TRBV2 TGTGCCAGCAGTGACACGGGGACCGGGGAGCTGTTTTTT CASSDTGTGELFF
12 . . TRBJ1-1 TRBV6-5 TGTGCCAGCGGGCGGCCGAACACTGAAGCTTTCTTT CASGRPNTEAFF
12 . . TRBJ2-1 TRBV6-5 TGTGCCAGCAGTTACTCGTCCAATGAGCAGTTCTTC CASSYSSNEQFF
12 . . TRBJ1-1 TRBV6-5 TGTGCCAGCACTACTGTCGGCACTGAAGCTTTCTTT CASTTVGTEAFF
15 TRBD1 . TRBJ2-7 TRBV27 TGTGCCAGCAGTTTCAACAGGGGCTCGGTTTACGAGCAGTACTTC CASSFNRGSVYEQYF
14 . . TRBJ2-7 TRBV6-5 TGTGCCAGCAGTCATCAGCGGCAATCCTACGAGCAGTACTTC CASSHQRQSYEQYF
12 . . TRBJ2-5 TRBV5-6 TGTGCCAGCAGCGGCAGGGAAGAGACCCAGTACTTC CASSGREETQYF
15 TRBD1 . TRBJ2-7 TRBV5-4 TGTGCCAGCAGCGCCGCCAGGGACAGGGCCTACGAGCAGTACTTC CASSAARDRAYEQYF
15 . . TRBJ2-7 TRBV27 TGTGCCAGCAGGGCCGAGAGGGGGGGGTCCTACGAGCAGTACTTC CASRAERGGSYEQYF
14 TRBD1 once TRBJ1-1 TRBV6-5 TGTGCCAGCAGTTTCGGACAGGTTTACCCTGAAGCTTTCTTT CASSFGQVYPEAFF
15 . . TRBJ2-2 TRBV11-3 TGTGCCAGCAGCCCGGATAGAGGGAACACCGGGGAGCTGTTTTTT CASSPDRGNTGELFF
14 . few TRBJ1-2 TRBV28 TGTGCCAGCAGCTACCAGGGCGCTAACTATGGCTACACCTTC CASSYQGANYGYTF
14 . once TRBJ2-3 TRBV9 TGTGCCAGCAGCGCGGAGCGGAATACAGATACGCAGTATTTT CASSAERNTDTQYF
12 . . TRBJ2-2 TRBV7-2 TGTGCCAGCAGCTCTAGCCGAGGGGAGCTGTTTTTT CASSSSRGELFF
14 . . TRBJ2-7 TRBV6-5 TGTGCCAGCAGTTACCGGGACGGACCCTACGAGCAGTACTTC CASSYRDGPYEQYF
16 . . TRBJ1-4 TRBV4-1 TGCGCCAGCAGCCAAGTGGGGTTGGCCCGAAATGAAAAACTGTTTTTT CASSQVGLARNEKLFF
14 . . TRBJ2-1 TRBV10-3 TGTGCCATCAGTGAAGCCCGGGACATCCCTGAGCAGTTCTTC CAISEARDIPEQFF
18 TRBD1 . TRBJ2-7 TRBV13 TGTGCCAGCAGCTTGGGGTTGTTTAGGGACAGGCTCTCCTACGAGCAGTACTTC CASSLGLFRDRLSYEQYF
15 TRBD2 . TRBJ2-1 TRBV7-9 TGTGCCAGCAGGCTTAGACTAGCGGGAGGTGGTGAGCAGTTCTTC CASRLRLAGGGEQFF
15 . . TRBJ2-7 TRBV6-5 TGTGCCAGCAGGCAAGACGGGGTGGCCCTCAACAGGCAGTACTTC CASRQDGVALNRQYF
12 . . TRBJ2-1 TRBV19 TGTGCCAGTGGGAGGGGGGTTGGTGAGCAGTTCTTC CASGRGVGEQFF
15 . . TRBJ2-3 TRBV4-1 TGCGCCAGCAGCCAAGGTTGGACAGACACAGATACGCAGTATTTT CASSQGWTDTDTQYF
16 . few TRBJ1-2 TRBV5-8 TGTGCCAGCAGCTTGGGGAACCAGGGATGGCTTGATGGCTACACCTTC CASSLGNQGWLDGYTF
15 TRBD2 . TRBJ2-7 TRBV6-5 TGTGCCAGCAGATCCTCCGGGACTAGCATCTACGAGCAGTACTTC CASRSSGTSIYEQYF
14 . . TRBJ2-5 TRBV7-3 TGTGCCAGCAGCCTGAGGGGCGGGGAAGAGACCCAGTACTTC CASSLRGGEETQYF